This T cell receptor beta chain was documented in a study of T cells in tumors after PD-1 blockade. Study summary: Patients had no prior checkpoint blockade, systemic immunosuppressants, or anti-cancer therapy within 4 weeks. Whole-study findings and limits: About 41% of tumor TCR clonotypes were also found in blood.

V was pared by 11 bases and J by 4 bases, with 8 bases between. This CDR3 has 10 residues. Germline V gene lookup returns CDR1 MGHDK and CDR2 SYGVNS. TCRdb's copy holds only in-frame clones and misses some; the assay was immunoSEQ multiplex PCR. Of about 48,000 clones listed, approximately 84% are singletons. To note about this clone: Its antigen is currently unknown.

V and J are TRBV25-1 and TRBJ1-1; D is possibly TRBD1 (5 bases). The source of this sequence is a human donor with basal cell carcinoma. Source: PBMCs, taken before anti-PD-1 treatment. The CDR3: CASGGTEAFF. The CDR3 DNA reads TGTGCCTCGGGGGGCACTGAAGCTTTCTTT.